This T cell receptor (beta chain) was found in a study of T cell repertoires in cytomegalovirus infection. The overall study: Shared public TCR beta signatures pointed to both CMV infection and a matching HLA type. Findings and limits, study-wide: Predominance within the ex vivo response was attributable to HLA-C-restricted CMV-specific TCR beta clonotypes.

Germline V lookup: CDR1 SGDLS, CDR2 YYNGEE. The V end lost 0 bases, the J end lost 4 bases, and 7 bases lay between the germline ends. This CDR3 is 13 amino acids long. MiXCR, applied by TCRdb to the reads, yields one record per CDR3 protein. The repertoire holds some 920,000 distinct CDR3 sequences, with approximately 32% as singletons. Only one count was recorded for this clonotype. Its antigen remains unidentified. The sequence came from a human donor in good health (CMV status not recorded). Some clones in this sample may be carry-over from other donors' samples. This chain joins TRBV9 and TRBJ1-1, with TRBD1 as a possible D gene (6 bases). The sample in question was cultured CD8+ T cells from PBMCs, obtained from culture after CMV antigen stimulation. The CDR3 sequence is CASSVVGATEAFF. The CDR3 DNA follows: TGTGCCAGCAGCGTAGTGGGGGCCACTGAAGCTTTCTTT. Looking up the rest from reference TRBV9 and TRBJ1-1 gives the full variable domain: DSGVTQTPKHLITATGQRVTLRCSPRSGDLSVYWYQQSLDQGLQFLIQYYNGEERAKGNILERFSAQQFPDLHSELNLSSLELGDSALYFCASSVVGATEAFFGQGTRLTVV.